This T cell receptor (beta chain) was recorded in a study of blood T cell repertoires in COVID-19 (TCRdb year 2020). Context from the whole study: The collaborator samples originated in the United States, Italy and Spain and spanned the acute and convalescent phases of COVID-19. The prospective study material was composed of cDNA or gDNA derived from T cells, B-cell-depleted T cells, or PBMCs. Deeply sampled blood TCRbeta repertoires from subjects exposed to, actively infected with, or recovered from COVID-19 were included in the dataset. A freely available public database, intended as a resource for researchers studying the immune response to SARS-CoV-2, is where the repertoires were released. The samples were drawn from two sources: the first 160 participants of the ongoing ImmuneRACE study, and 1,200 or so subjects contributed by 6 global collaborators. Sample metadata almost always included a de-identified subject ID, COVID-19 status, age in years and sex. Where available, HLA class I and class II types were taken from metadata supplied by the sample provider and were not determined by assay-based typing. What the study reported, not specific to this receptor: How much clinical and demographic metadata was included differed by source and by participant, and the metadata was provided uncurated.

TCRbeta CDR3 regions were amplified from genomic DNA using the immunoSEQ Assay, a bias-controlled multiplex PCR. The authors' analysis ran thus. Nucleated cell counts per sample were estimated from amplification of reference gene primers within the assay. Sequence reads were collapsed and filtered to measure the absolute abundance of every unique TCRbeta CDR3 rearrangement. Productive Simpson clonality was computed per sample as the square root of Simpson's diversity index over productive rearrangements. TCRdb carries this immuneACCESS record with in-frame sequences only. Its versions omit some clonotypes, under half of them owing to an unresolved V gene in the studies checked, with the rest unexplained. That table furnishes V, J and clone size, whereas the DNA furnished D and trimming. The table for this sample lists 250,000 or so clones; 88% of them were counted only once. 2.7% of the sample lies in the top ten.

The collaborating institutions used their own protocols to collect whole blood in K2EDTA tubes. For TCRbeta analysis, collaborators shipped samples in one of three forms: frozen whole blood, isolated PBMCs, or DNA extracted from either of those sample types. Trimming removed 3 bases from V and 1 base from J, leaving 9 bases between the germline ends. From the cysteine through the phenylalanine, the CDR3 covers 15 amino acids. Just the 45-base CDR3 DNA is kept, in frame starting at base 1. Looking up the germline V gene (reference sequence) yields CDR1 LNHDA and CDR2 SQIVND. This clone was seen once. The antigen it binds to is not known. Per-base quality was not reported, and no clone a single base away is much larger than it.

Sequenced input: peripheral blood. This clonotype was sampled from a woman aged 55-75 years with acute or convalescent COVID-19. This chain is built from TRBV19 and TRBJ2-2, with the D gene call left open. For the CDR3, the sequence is CASSMFGRNTGELFF. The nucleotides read TGTGCCAGTAGTATGTTTGGGCGGAACACCGGGGAGCTGTTTTTT.